The source of this T cell receptor beta chain is a study of blood T cells in healthy people across ages. Whole-study results and caveats: PBMC samples, being unsorted, prevented any conclusive comparison of naive and antigen-experienced cells.

The use of a sample-barcoded 5' primer and a J-beta primer mix characterized a second PCR of roughly 6 to 11 cycles. TCRdb re-analysed the 5' RACE reads in MiXCR, keeping a single row per CDR3 protein. The data contain about 1.8 million distinct CDR3 sequences, about 49% of them singletons. With regard to this clonotype: Its antigen is as yet unknown.

This receptor was obtained from a middle-aged woman in good health. The specimen was blood.

CDR3 sequence (DNA): TGTGCCATCACTGGCAGCCCGCTTAACTATGGCTACACCTTC. Translation gives CAITGSPLNYGYTF. The rearrangement joins TRBV10-3 to TRBJ1-2; D gene ambiguous. Trimming pared 7 bases from V and 1 base from J, leaving 13 bases between. The CDR3 runs 14 residues. Germline V gene data show CDR1 as ENHRY and CDR2 as SYGVKD.